The 18 T cell receptor beta chains presented below share a single source sample, sequenced in a study of blood T cell repertoires in COVID-19. Assay used: immunoSEQ multiplex PCR; TCRdb lists only in-frame clones, some missing. The table lists more than 15,000 clones, 82% of them singletons, with 21% in the top ten. Sequences were obtained from peripheral blood. The receptors stem from an elderly man with active COVID-19.

J is TRBJ2-1 and V is TRBV27; 11 nucleotides match TRBD2. The germline V gene has CDR1 MNHEY and CDR2 SMNVEV (reference sequence). V dropped 5 bases and J dropped 1; count of bases not matched to a gene: 7. The CDR3 is 17 amino acids. The CDR3 region is CASSLRRTSGSYNEQFF. CDR3 bases: TGTGCCAGCAGTCTCCGAAGGACTAGCGGGTCCTACAATGAGCAGTTCTTC.

The chain uses TRBV5-1 and TRBJ2-5; maybe TRBD2 (6 bases). The CDR3 sequence is 15 residues long. V lost 3 bases and J lost 1, with 13 bases in between. Germline V gene sequence: CDR1 SGHRS, CDR2 YFSETQ. CDR3 sequence reads: CASSWAGGLQETQYF. The CDR3, as DNA: TGCGCCAGCAGCTGGGCCGGGGGTCTCCAAGAGACCCAGTACTTC.

This clone was observed a single time. The chain uses TRBV6-5 and TRBJ2-1; 7 positions agree with TRBD2. Germline CDR1 and CDR2: MNHEY and SVGAGI. Germline trimming cut 8 bases from V and 8 bases from J; bases unmatched to any gene: 9. The CDR3 sequence is 13 residues long. The CDR3 here is CASGRDYIDEQFF. The CDR3 bases are TGTGCCAGCGGCCGGGACTATATAGATGAGCAGTTCTTC.

The sample holds a few counts of this clone. CDR3 amino acids: CASSADYYEQFF. Here the CDR3 DNA reads TGTGCCAGCAGCGCAGACTATTATGAGCAGTTCTTC. The chain combines TRBV7-9 with TRBJ2-1; TRBD2 is a possible D gene (5 bases). Per germline, CDR1 SEHNR and CDR2 FQNEAQ (reference sequence). Between the trimmed V and J ends, which lost 5 bases and 8 bases, there was a span of 10 bases. CDR3 size: 12 residues.

This clone was recorded a few times. V is TRBV28 and J is TRBJ1-5; no clear D. CDR1 MDHEN and CDR2 SYDVKM come from the germline V gene. V was shortened by 5 bases and J by 2 bases, with 10 bases between the two germline ends. The CDR3 runs to 14 residues. The CDR3: CASSRRMGNQPQHF. CDR3 in DNA: TGTGCCAGCAGTCGCAGGATGGGCAATCAGCCCCAGCATTTT.

The chain couples TRBV27 to TRBJ1-6; TRBD1 is a possible D gene (5 bases). The CDR3 is 15 amino acids. Deletions cut 5 bases from V and 7 bases from J, with 15 bases between. Germline CDR1 is MNHEY and CDR2 is SMNVEV (reference sequence). The CDR3 DNA reads TGTGCCAGCAGTGTCCGGGACTTCGCCAATTCACCCCTCCACTTT. This translates into CASSVRDFANSPLHF.

The J gene is TRBJ2-6, the V gene TRBV7-2; a possible D gene is TRBD1 (6 bases). Between the trimmed V and J ends, which lost 3 bases and 3 bases, there was a span of 18 bases. The germline V gene encodes CDR1 SGHTA and CDR2 FQGNSA. The CDR3 consists of 18 residues. The CDR3 nucleotides read TGTGCCAGCAGCTTGAGACCAGGGGTCGGTGGTGGGGCCAACGTCCTGACTTTC. Its translation is CASSLRPGVGGGANVLTF.

The J gene is TRBJ2-2, the V gene TRBV4-3; D is ambiguous. The CDR3 is made up of 15 amino acids. Trimming took 2 bases from V and 4 from J, leaving 11 bases between them. The germline V gene encodes CDR1 LGHNA and CDR2 YSLEER. The CDR3 DNA follows: TGCGCCAGCAGCCAATCCCCCCTAAGCACCGGGGAGCTGTTTTTT. It codes for CASSQSPLSTGELFF.

The gene calls are TRBV12-5 and TRBJ2-3, with D possibly TRBD2 on 5 matching bases. Germline values: CDR1 LGHNT, CDR2 FRNRAP. The CDR3 consists of 13 residues. The V gene lost 7 bases and the J gene lost 2 bases, with 10 bases spanning the gap. As DNA, the CDR3 is TGTGCTAGTGACAGCGGAACCACAGATACGCAGTATTTT. Protein: CASDSGTTDTQYF. Using reference TRBV12-5 and TRBJ2-3 for the parts outside the CDR3, the full variable domain is DARVTQTPRHKVTEMGQEVTMRCQPILGHNTVFWYRQTMMQGLELLAYFRNRAPLDDSGMPKDRFSAEMPDATLATLKIQPSEPRDSAVYFCASDSGTTDTQYFGPGTRLTVL.

As for this clone: Mismatch with germline at one junction end may stem from a read error. The J gene is TRBJ1-2, the V gene TRBV4-1; 9 bases match TRBD1. The CDR3 runs 16 residues. CDR1 is MGHRA, CDR2 YSYEKL, per germline. The CDR3 here is CASSQGRTGAAGGYTF. The CDR3 DNA follows: TGCGCCAGCAGTCAAGGGAGGACAGGGGCCGCGGGTGGCTACACCTTC.

This chain connects TRBV28 to TRBJ2-1; no firm D call. The CDR3 runs 13 residues. The V gene lost 6 bases and the J gene lost 3 bases, with 9 bases spanning the gap. Germline values: CDR1 MDHEN, CDR2 SYDVKM. CDR3 amino acids: CASRPAGYNEQFF. The CDR3 DNA is TGTGCCAGCAGACCCGCAGGCTACAATGAGCAGTTCTTC.

The V call is TRBV9, the J call TRBJ2-3; 7 nucleotides match TRBD2. Germline V CDR1 and CDR2: SGDLS, YYNGEE. This CDR3 region has 15 residues. The trim removed 4 bases at V and 4 bases at J, leaving 9 bases unmatched. The CDR3 sequence: CASSPRGGRPDTQYF. DNA for the CDR3: TGTGCCAGCAGCCCCCGGGGAGGGAGACCAGATACGCAGTATTTT.

The chain carries TRBV30 and TRBJ2-3, with 14 positions matching TRBD2. V lost 2 bases and J lost 3; bases outside the gene matches: 10. Germline CDR1 GTSNPN, CDR2 SVGIG (reference sequence). The CDR3 spans 18 residues. The CDR3 loop reads CAWSPRLGTSGSTDTQYF. DNA for the CDR3: TGTGCCTGGAGTCCACGCCTAGGGACTAGCGGGAGTACAGATACGCAGTATTTT.

The V gene is TRBV18, the J gene TRBJ2-1; a weak D match, TRBD2 (5 bases). Germline loops: CDR1 KGHSH, CDR2 LQKENI. The CDR3 contains 13 residues. V dropped 2 bases and J dropped 6 bases, with 8 bases sitting between them. The DNA for the CDR3 is TGTGCCAGCTCACCAGGAGCGGTCAATGAGCAGTTCTTC. As protein: CASSPGAVNEQFF. The variable domain in full, completed from reference TRBV18 and TRBJ2-1, reads NAGVMQNPRHLVRRRGQEARLRCSPMKGHSHVYWYRQLPEEGLKFMVYLQKENIIDESGMPKERFSAEFPKEGPSILRIQQVVRGDSAAYFCASSPGAVNEQFFGPGTRLTVL.

The chain recombines TRBV7-9 with TRBJ1-4; tentatively, D is TRBD1 (5 bases). Looked up from germline, CDR1 is SEHNR and CDR2 is FQNEAQ (reference sequence). The CDR3 has 14 residues. The V end was cut by 2 bases, the J end by 7 bases, with 11 bases between. CDR3 in amino acids: CASSLQGKGEKLFF. For the CDR3, the DNA is TGTGCCAGCAGCTTACAGGGAAAGGGTGAAAAACTGTTTTTT.

V and J are TRBV28 and TRBJ2-5, with 7 nucleotides matching TRBD2. This CDR3 spans 16 amino acids. CDR1 is MDHEN, CDR2 SYDVKM, per germline. V was clipped by 4 bases and J by 1 base; unmatched bases: 9. The CDR3 DNA is TGTGCCAGCAGTTCGCCTAGCGGAGCCCGCCAAGAGACCCAGTACTTC. This encodes CASSSPSGARQETQYF.

The chain recombines TRBV2 with TRBJ1-2, with 12 bases fitting TRBD1. The CDR3 extends over 16 amino acids. The ends lost 9 bases at V and 4 bases at J; junction bases unmatched: 12. CDR1 and CDR2 from the germline V gene are SNHLY and FYNNEI. CDR3 residues: CARYRDRGLVGYGYTF. CDR3 nucleotide sequence: TGTGCCAGATATCGGGACAGGGGGCTGGTAGGCTATGGCTACACCTTC.

The chain couples TRBV6-5 to TRBJ1-1; D is uncertain. Trimming left V 4 bases short and J 3 bases short, with 15 bases between. CDR3 size: 15 residues. Germline V gives CDR1 MNHEY, CDR2 SVGAGI. CDR3 in DNA: TGTGCCAGCAGTTCTTTTGTGCTGGGAGACACTGAAGCTTTCTTT. It encodes CASSSFVLGDTEAFF.